These 27 T cell receptor beta chains were all obtained from the same sample, sequenced in a study of vaccination effects on CD4 cells after COVID-19. With the ViraFEST assay, the study expanded antigen-specific CD4+ T cells using viral peptide pools, then sequenced them. CD4+ T cell isolation took place after less than 13 days of culture. PCR-confirmed SARS-CoV-2 infection occurred in the person between March and December 2020. Their antigens are not known. The table came from immunoSEQ multiplex PCR; TCRdb's copy has only in-frame clones and leaves some out. The table has around 49,000 clones, roughly 70% seen once. The specimen comprised CD4+ T cells from PBMCs cultured with a peptide pool, sampled before COVID-19 vaccination. These receptor sequences come from a human donor who had a prior SARS-CoV-2 infection.

By frequency in the sample, this clone is medium-sized. The rearrangement uses TRBV5-1 and TRBJ2-2; 9 nucleotides match TRBD2. The CDR3 sequence is 22 residues long. V lost 0 bases to trimming and J lost 6 bases; unmatched junction nucleotides: 24. CDR1 is SGHRS and CDR2 is YFSETQ in the germline V gene. The DNA for the CDR3 is TGCGCCAGCAGCTTGGCTTCCGGGACTAGCTCTACCTCAGGGGGTATGGCCGGGGAGCTGTTTTTT. It codes for CASSLASGTSSTSGGMAGELFF.

The chain combines TRBV11-2 with TRBJ2-3; D call uncertain. The germline V gene has CDR1 SGHAT and CDR2 FQNNGV. The germline V and J ends were trimmed by 5 bases and 1 base, with 7 bases remaining between them. This CDR3 region has 13 residues. CDR3 DNA sequence: TGTGCCAGCAGCACGGAGCGCACAGATACGCAGTATTTT. It translates to CASSTERTDTQYF.

The chain couples TRBV5-1 to TRBJ1-6, with D unresolved. This CDR3 spans 16 amino acids. Germline assignment: CDR1 SGHRS and CDR2 YFSETQ. Trimming stripped 4 bases from V and 0 bases from J, with 11 bases between. CDR3 region: CASSASSVSYNSPLHF. The CDR3 region has the DNA TGCGCCAGCAGCGCTAGCTCGGTCTCCTATAATTCACCCCTCCACTTT.

The chain uses TRBV5-1 and TRBJ2-7, with D possibly being TRBD1 or TRBD2 (5 bases each). The CDR3 contains 14 residues. The V gene lost 2 bases and the J gene lost 0 bases, with 9 bases spanning the gap. Germline CDR1 and CDR2: SGHRS and YFSETQ. CDR3 in DNA: TGCGCCAGCAGCTTAGTGGGGACCTCCTACGAGCAGTACTTC. Residues: CASSLVGTSYEQYF.

The chain is built from TRBV2 and TRBJ1-6, with D maybe TRBD1 (6 bases). Per germline, CDR1 SNHLY and CDR2 FYNNEI. Trimming took off 6 bases at V and 7 bases at J, with 10 bases between the two ends. The CDR3 has 13 residues. The CDR3 reads CASRQGRNSPLHF. The CDR3 region has the DNA TGTGCCAGCAGACAGGGAAGGAATTCACCCCTCCACTTT.

This chain connects TRBV9 to TRBJ2-1, with TRBD2 matching over 7 bases. The V and J ends lost 4 bases and 2 bases, in that order; junction bases with no gene match: 6. The CDR3 covers 15 residues. Germline V gives CDR1 SGDLS, CDR2 YYNGEE. The CDR3 coding sequence is TGTGCCAGCAGCCCAATGGGGGGGACCTACAATGAGCAGTTCTTC. It is translated as CASSPMGGTYNEQFF.

This chain uses TRBV6-5 with TRBJ2-2; D gene uncertain. Germline V gene lookup returns CDR1 MNHEY and CDR2 SVGAGI. The CDR3 length is 13 residues. V was cut by 2 bases and J by 7 bases, with 8 bases left in between. CDR3 sequence: CASSYVVVGELFF. In DNA, the CDR3 is TGTGCCAGCAGTTACGTGGTGGTCGGGGAGCTGTTTTTT.

The chain links TRBV24-1 to TRBJ2-2, with 7 bases that match TRBD1. CDR1 is KGHDR, CDR2 SFDVKD, per germline. This CDR3 has 14 amino acids. The junction had 4 bases not matched to a gene; V was cut back by 4 bases and J by 6 bases. The CDR3 bases are TGTGCCACCAGTGAGACCGGGACAGCCGGGGAGCTGTTTTTT. Amino acid sequence: CATSETGTAGELFF.

The gene calls are TRBV5-4 and TRBJ2-6; TRBD1 or TRBD2 may be the D gene (5 bases each). The CDR3 length is 17 residues. Germline CDR1 is SGHNT and CDR2 is YYREEE (reference sequence). V gave up 2 bases and J gave up 0 bases, with 12 bases separating them. In DNA form, the CDR3 reads TGTGCCAGCAGCTTTGGGGGACGGAGCTCTGGGGCCAACGTCCTGACTTTC. Translated, it gives CASSFGGRSSGANVLTF.

In this sample, this clone turned up many times. V and J are TRBV11-3 and TRBJ1-2, with 9 bases lining up with TRBD1. The CDR3 is made up of 15 amino acids. V dropped 3 bases and J dropped 7; count of bases not matched to a gene: 9. The V gene's germline CDR1 is SGHNT and CDR2 YENEEA. The CDR3 bases are TGTGCCAGCAGCTTTAGAGGTGGGACAGGGTCTGGCTACACCTTC. This sequence encodes CASSFRGGTGSGYTF.

V and J are TRBV7-3 and TRBJ2-1, with D unclear. V was cut by 5 bases and J by 5 bases, with 7 bases left in between. This CDR3 is 12 amino acids long. Germline V CDR1 and CDR2: SGHTA, FQGTGA. CDR3 loop: CASSPVNNEQFF. The CDR3 DNA sequence: TGTGCCAGCAGCCCCGTTAACAATGAGCAGTTCTTC.

The V gene is TRBV7-9, the J gene TRBJ2-1; D is perhaps TRBD2 (7 bases). V was cut by 0 bases and J by 8 bases, with 8 bases left in between. Germline V CDR1 and CDR2: SEHNR, FQNEAQ (reference sequence). The length of the CDR3 is 13 residues. The CDR3 reads CASSLAGGDEQFF. In DNA, the CDR3 is TGTGCCAGCAGCTTAGCAGGGGGGGATGAGCAGTTCTTC. Complete variable domain (other parts from reference TRBV7-9 and TRBJ2-1): DTGVSQNPRHKITKRGQNVTFRCDPISEHNRLYWYRQTLGQGPEFLTYFQNEAQLEKSRLLSDRFSAERPKGSFSTLEIQRTEQGDSAMYLCASSLAGGDEQFFGPGTRLTVL.

The chain carries TRBV10-3 and TRBJ2-5; no reliable D call. V lost 8 bases to trimming and J lost 5 bases, with 9 bases between them. The CDR3 loop spans 11 amino acids. CDR1 and CDR2 from the germline V gene are ENHRY and SYGVKD. CDR3 DNA sequence: TGTGCCATCGGGTCTGTGGAGACCCAGTACTTC. Translation gives CAIGSVETQYF.

This clone was detected only a few times. This chain connects TRBV5-4 to TRBJ1-1; a possible D gene is TRBD1 (6 bases). The CDR3 sequence is 15 residues long. The germline V gene encodes CDR1 SGHNT and CDR2 YYREEE (reference sequence). V lost 3 bases and J 1 base, leaving 13 bases between the germline ends. The CDR3 is CASSYVDRQNTEAFF. The CDR3 coding sequence is TGTGCCAGCAGCTACGTGGACAGACAGAACACTGAAGCTTTCTTT. The full variable domain, rest sourced from reference TRBV5-4 and TRBJ1-1, is ETGVTQSPTHLIKTRGQQVTLRCSSQSGHNTVSWYQQALGQGPQFIFQYYREEENGRGNFPPRFSGLQFPNYSSELNVNALELDDSALYLCASSYVDRQNTEAFFGQGTRLTVV.

This chain links TRBV25-1 with TRBJ2-3; TRBD1 aligns across 9 bases. After removal of 3 bases from V and 2 bases from J, the junction contained 9 bases not matched to a gene. This CDR3 has 17 residues. Germline V gene sequence: CDR1 MGHDK, CDR2 SYGVNS. The CDR3 DNA is TGTGCCAGCAGTGAGCCCCCGGGACAGGGTATCACAGATACGCAGTATTTT. This gives the protein CASSEPPGQGITDTQYF.

V is TRBV5-1 and J is TRBJ1-2, with D hard to call. The CDR3 totals 15 residues. Germline V CDR1 and CDR2: SGHRS, YFSETQ. The V end was cut by 0 bases, the J end by 5 bases, with 14 bases between. CDR3 nucleotide sequence: TGCGCCAGCAGCTTGGGCGGCAGCGCAGATTATGGCTACACCTTC. It encodes CASSLGGSADYGYTF.

The chain links TRBV9 to TRBJ1-1, with a weak D call TRBD1 (5 bases). Trimming stripped 0 bases from V and 3 bases from J, with 9 bases between. The CDR3 is made up of 14 amino acids. Germline V gene sequence: CDR1 SGDLS, CDR2 YYNGEE. DNA of the CDR3: TGTGCCAGCAGCGTAGTTGGGGGGGACACTGAAGCTTTCTTT. Translation gives CASSVVGGDTEAFF. The full variable domain, with the rest looked up from reference TRBV9 and TRBJ1-1, is DSGVTQTPKHLITATGQRVTLRCSPRSGDLSVYWYQQSLDQGLQFLIQYYNGEERAKGNILERFSAQQFPDLHSELNLSSLELGDSALYFCASSVVGGDTEAFFGQGTRLTVV.

The V call is TRBV10-3, the J call TRBJ1-5, with no clear D. Germline values: CDR1 ENHRY, CDR2 SYGVKD. CDR3 length equals 15 residues. V lost 3 bases and J 2 bases, leaving 11 bases between the germline ends. In DNA, the CDR3 is TGTGCCATCAGTGATCCTCTGAGGGGCAATCAGCCCCAGCATTTT. Translating it yields CAISDPLRGNQPQHF.

This clone turned up a few times. The V and J genes are TRBV15 and TRBJ1-6; TRBD1 is a possible D gene (5 bases). The CDR3 runs to 13 residues. Germline V gene data show CDR1 as LNHNV and CDR2 as YYDKDF (reference sequence). V gave up 5 bases and J gave up 8 bases, with 10 bases separating them. DNA of the CDR3: TGTGCCACCAGCTGGACACAGCATTCACCCCTCCACTTT. Residues: CATSWTQHSPLHF.

J is TRBJ1-5 and V is TRBV5-1, with TRBD1 identical over 8 bases. V lost 4 bases and J lost 5; bases outside the gene matches: 8. CDR1 is SGHRS, CDR2 YFSETQ, per germline. The CDR3 has 15 residues. The CDR3 DNA follows: TGCGCCAGCAGCCTTACAGGGGGAGTCGATCAGCCCCAGCATTTT. Encoded protein: CASSLTGGVDQPQHF. Looking up the rest from reference TRBV5-1 and TRBJ1-5 gives the full variable domain: KAGVTQTPRYLIKTRGQQVTLSCSPISGHRSVSWYQQTPGQGLQFLFEYFSETQRNKGNFPGRFSGRQFSNSRSEMNVSTLELGDSALYLCASSLTGGVDQPQHFGDGTRLSIL.

This clone appeared a few times. This chain joins TRBV24-1 and TRBJ2-3; TRBD1 aligns across 8 bases. Germline V gene sequence: CDR1 KGHDR, CDR2 SFDVKD. J gave up 1 base and V 4 bases, and 6 bases lay outside the gene matches. There are 16 residues in the CDR3. CDR3 nucleotides: TGTGCCACCAGTGACGCCCGGGGACAGGGCACAGATACGCAGTATTTT. Its translation is CATSDARGQGTDTQYF.

This clone was counted once. The genes are TRBV5-6 and TRBJ1-2; D unclear. The CDR3 runs to 13 residues. The V gene lost 1 base and the J gene lost 8 bases, with 12 bases spanning the gap. CDR1 SGHDT and CDR2 YYEEEE come from the germline V gene. The CDR3 reads CASSLRPNGGYTF. The CDR3 DNA sequence: TGTGCCAGCAGCTTGAGGCCAAACGGGGGCTACACCTTC.

The sample holds a few counts of this clone. This CDR3 is CASSQTGGYEQYF. Here the CDR3 DNA reads TGTGCCAGCAGCCAAACAGGGGGCTACGAGCAGTACTTC. The rearrangement uses TRBV3-1 (or the pseudogene TRBV3-2) and TRBJ2-7, with 8 bases fitting TRBD1. Trimming removed 2 bases from V and 3 bases from J; junction bases left unmatched: 0. Germline V gene lookup returns CDR1 LGHDT and CDR2 YNNKEL (reference sequence). The CDR3 sequence is 13 residues long.

The J gene is TRBJ2-2, the V gene TRBV19; D call uncertain. CDR1 is LNHDA, CDR2 SQIVND, per germline (reference sequence). The V end was cut by 5 bases, the J end by 6 bases, with 10 bases between. CDR3 length: 13 amino acids. The CDR3 spells CASSWQLAGELFF. As DNA, the CDR3 is TGTGCCAGTAGTTGGCAGTTGGCCGGGGAGCTGTTTTTT.

The chain carries TRBV18 and TRBJ1-3; D not certain. Trimming cost V 3 bases and J 2 bases, with 8 bases left between them. The CDR3 consists of 14 residues. The V gene's germline CDR1 is KGHSH and CDR2 LQKENI. The chain's CDR3 is CASSPEWAGNTIYF. CDR3 DNA sequence: TGTGCCAGCTCACCCGAGTGGGCTGGAAACACCATATATTTT.

The chain links TRBV2 to TRBJ2-7; possible D gene TRBD2, 5 bases. CDR1 and CDR2 from the germline V gene are SNHLY and FYNNEI. Trimming took off 3 bases at V and 2 bases at J, with 8 bases between the two ends. The CDR3 has 13 residues. The CDR3 DNA follows: TGTGCCAGCAGTGATGAGGGAACCTACGAGCAGTACTTC. Translation: CASSDEGTYEQYF.

This chain uses TRBV7-3 with TRBJ2-1; D gene unclear. CDR1 is SGHTA and CDR2 is FQGTGA in the germline V gene. This CDR3 has 12 residues. V lost 2 bases, J lost 7 bases, and 6 bases lay in between. The CDR3 region is CASSLSQNEQFF. The CDR3 region has the DNA TGTGCCAGCAGCTTATCCCAGAATGAGCAGTTCTTC.